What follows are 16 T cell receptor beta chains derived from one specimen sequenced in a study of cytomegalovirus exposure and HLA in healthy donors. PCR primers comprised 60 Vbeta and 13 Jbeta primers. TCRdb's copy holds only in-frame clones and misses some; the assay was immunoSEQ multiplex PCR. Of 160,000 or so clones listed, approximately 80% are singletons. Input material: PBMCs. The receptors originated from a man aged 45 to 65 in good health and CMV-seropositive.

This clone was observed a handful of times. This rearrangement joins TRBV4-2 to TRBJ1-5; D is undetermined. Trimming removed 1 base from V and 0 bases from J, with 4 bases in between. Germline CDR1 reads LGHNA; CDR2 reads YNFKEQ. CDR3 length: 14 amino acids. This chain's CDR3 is CASSQASSNQPQHF. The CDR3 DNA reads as TGTGCCAGCAGCCAAGCCTCTAGCAATCAGCCCCAGCATTTT.

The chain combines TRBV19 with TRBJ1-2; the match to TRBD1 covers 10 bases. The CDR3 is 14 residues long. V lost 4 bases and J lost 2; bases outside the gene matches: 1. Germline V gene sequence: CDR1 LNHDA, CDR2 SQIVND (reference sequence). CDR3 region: CASSTGQGNYGYTF. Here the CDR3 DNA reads TGTGCCAGTAGTACGGGACAGGGGAACTATGGCTACACCTTC.

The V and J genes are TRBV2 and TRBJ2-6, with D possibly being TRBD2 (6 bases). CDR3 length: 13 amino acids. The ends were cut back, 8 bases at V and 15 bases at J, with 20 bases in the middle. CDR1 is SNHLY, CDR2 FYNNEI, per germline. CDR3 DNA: TGTGCCAGCCGGGACTCGCCAAGTCAGGACCTGACTTTC. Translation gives CASRDSPSQDLTF.

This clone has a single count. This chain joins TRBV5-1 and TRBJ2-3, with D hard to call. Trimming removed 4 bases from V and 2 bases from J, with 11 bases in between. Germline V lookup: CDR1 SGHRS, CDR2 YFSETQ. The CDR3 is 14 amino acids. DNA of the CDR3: TGCGCCAGCAGCGATAACTACTTCACAGATACGCAGTATTTT. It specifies CASSDNYFTDTQYF.

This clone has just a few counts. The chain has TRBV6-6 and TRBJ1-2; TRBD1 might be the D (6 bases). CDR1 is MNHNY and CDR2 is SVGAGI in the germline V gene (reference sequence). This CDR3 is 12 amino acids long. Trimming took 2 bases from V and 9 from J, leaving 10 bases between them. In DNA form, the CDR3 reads TGTGCCAGCAGTTACGATACAGGGTGCTACACCTTC. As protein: CASSYDTGCYTF.

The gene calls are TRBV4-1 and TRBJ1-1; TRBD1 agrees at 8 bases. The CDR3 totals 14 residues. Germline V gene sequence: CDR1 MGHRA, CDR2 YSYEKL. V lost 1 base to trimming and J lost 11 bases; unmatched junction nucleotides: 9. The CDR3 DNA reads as TGCGCCAGCAGCCAAGGACCGGGACAGGTCGGGGCTTTCTTT. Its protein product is CASSQGPGQVGAFF.

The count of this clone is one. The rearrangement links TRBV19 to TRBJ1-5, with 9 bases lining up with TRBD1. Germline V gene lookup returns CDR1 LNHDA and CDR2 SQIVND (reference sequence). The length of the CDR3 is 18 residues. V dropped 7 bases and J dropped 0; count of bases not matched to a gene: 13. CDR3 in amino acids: CASTVPRTGAYSNQPQHF. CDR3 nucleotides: TGTGCCAGTACCGTCCCTAGGACAGGGGCTTATAGCAATCAGCCCCAGCATTTT.

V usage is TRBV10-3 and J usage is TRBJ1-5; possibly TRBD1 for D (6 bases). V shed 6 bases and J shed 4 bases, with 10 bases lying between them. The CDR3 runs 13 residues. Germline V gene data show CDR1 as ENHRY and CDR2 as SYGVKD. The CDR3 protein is CAIRQGVNQPQHF. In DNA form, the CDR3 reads TGTGCCATCAGACAGGGTGTAAATCAGCCCCAGCATTTT.

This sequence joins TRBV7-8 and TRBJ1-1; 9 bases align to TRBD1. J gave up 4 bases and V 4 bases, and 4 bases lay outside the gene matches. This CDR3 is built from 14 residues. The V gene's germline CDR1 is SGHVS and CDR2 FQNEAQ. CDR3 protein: CASSSETGGTEAFF. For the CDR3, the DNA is TGTGCCAGCAGCTCAGAGACAGGGGGCACTGAAGCTTTCTTT.

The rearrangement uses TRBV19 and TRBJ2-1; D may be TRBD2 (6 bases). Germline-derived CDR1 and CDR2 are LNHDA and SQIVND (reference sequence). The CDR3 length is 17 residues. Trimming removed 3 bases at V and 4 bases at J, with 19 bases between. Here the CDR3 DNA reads TGTGCCAGTAGTATCATGTCAGGTGCAGGGACTTACAATGAGCAGTTCTTC. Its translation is CASSIMSGAGTYNEQFF. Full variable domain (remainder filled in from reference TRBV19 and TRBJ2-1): DGGITQSPKYLFRKEGQNVTLSCEQNLNHDAMYWYRQDPGQGLRLIYYSQIVNDFQKGDIAEGYSVSREKKESFPLTVTSAQKNPTAFYLCASSIMSGAGTYNEQFFGPGTRLTVL.

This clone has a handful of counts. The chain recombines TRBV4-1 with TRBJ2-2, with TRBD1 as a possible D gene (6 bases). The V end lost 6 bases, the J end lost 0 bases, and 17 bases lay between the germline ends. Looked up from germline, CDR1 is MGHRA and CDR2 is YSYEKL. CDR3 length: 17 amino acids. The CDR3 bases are TGCGCCAGCAGTTTAAATCCACAGGGCGCGAACACCGGGGAGCTGTTTTTT. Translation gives CASSLNPQGANTGELFF.

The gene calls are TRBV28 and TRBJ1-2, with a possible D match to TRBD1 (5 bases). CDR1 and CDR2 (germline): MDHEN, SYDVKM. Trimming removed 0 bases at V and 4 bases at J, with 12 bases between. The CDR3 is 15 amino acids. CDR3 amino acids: CASSLWEGRLYGYTF. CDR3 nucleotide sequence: TGTGCCAGCAGTTTATGGGAGGGGAGACTCTATGGCTACACCTTC.

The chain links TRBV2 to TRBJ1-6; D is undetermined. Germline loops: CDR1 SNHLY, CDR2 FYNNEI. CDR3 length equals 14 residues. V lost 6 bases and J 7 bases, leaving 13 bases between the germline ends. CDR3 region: CASRASPVNSPLHF. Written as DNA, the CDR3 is TGTGCCAGCAGGGCCTCTCCCGTGAATTCACCCCTCCACTTT.

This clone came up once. The CDR3 nucleotides are TGTGCCAGCAGCGGCGGACAGATTGGCACAGATACGCAGTATTTT. It is translated as CASSGGQIGTDTQYF. The chain has TRBV7-7 and TRBJ2-3; TRBD1 might be the D (6 bases). The CDR3 contains 15 residues. CDR1 and CDR2 (germline): SSHAT, FNYEAQ (reference sequence). The V end was cut by 5 bases, the J end by 1 base, with 13 bases between.

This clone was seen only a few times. The CDR3 region is CASSSELGDTQYF. In DNA, the CDR3 is TGTGCCAGCAGCTCCGAACTCGGGGATACGCAGTATTTT. The rearrangement links TRBV7-9 to TRBJ2-3; D ambiguous. V dropped 4 bases and J dropped 6 bases, with 11 bases sitting between them. This CDR3 has 13 amino acids. Germline V lookup: CDR1 SEHNR, CDR2 FQNEAQ (reference sequence).

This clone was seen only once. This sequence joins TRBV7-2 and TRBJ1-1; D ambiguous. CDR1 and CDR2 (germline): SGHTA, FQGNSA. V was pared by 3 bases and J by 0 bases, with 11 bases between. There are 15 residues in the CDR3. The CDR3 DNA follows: TGTGCCAGCAGCTTGGAGGCTACGTTGAACACTGAAGCTTTCTTT. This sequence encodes CASSLEATLNTEAFF.